A selection of T cell receptor beta chains follows, all from one sample in a study of cytomegalovirus exposure and HLA in healthy donors. Clones were sequenced by immunoSEQ multiplex PCR, and TCRdb holds only the in-frame ones, with some missing. The sample has about 170,000 clones; 65% to 75% are singletons. The sample comprised PBMCs. The source of these receptors is a human donor in good health. Each CDR3 is given with its conserved first and last residue. The D gene is left open where the match is weak. For some rows the clone size is stated as once, few or many, or as a class when expanded; others skip it.

>TRBJ1-2|TRBD1|TRBV29-1|.
TGCAGCGTTGGACAGGGGGGGGGCTACACCTTC
CSVGQGGGYTF
>TRBJ1-2|.|TRBV7-8|.
TGTGCCAGCAGCTTAGAGCTCAGCCGGGGGGGAACCTTC
CASSLELSRGGTF
>TRBJ2-2|.|TRBV6-5|.
TGTGCCAGCGGACAGACCACCGGGGAGCTGTTTTTT
CASGQTTGELFF
>TRBJ1-5|TRBD1|TRBV18|.
TGTGCCAGCTCACCTCCGACAGGGGTTGGTCAGCCCCAGCATTTT
CASSPPTGVGQPQHF
>TRBJ2-3|TRBD2|TRBV5-1|.
TGCGCCAGCAGCACGAGAGCGGGGGGGCCCTATACGCAGTATTTT
CASSTRAGGPYTQYF
>TRBJ2-7|.|TRBV5-1|once
TGCGCCAGCAGCTTAGGGGGAGAGCAGTACTTC
CASSLGGEQYF
>TRBJ1-6|TRBD1|TRBV27|few
TGTGCCACCAAGGACAGGGGGGGAAATTCACCCCTCCACTTT
CATKDRGGNSPLHF
>TRBJ2-2|.|TRBV7-3|.
TGTGCCAGCAGCTTACGCGAGTCCGGGGAGCTGTTTTTT
CASSLRESGELFF
>TRBJ2-2|TRBD2|TRBV5-1|.
TGCGCCAGCAGCCGGGGGGTCGGGCTAAACACCGGGGAGCTGTTTTTT
CASSRGVGLNTGELFF
>TRBJ2-7|.|TRBV6-5|few
TGTGCCAGCAGTTACTCCCCGGAGGGCTCCTACGAGCAGTACTTC
CASSYSPEGSYEQYF
>TRBJ1-2|.|TRBV5-1|.
TGCGCCAGCAGCCTGACGACAGCTAACTATGGCTACACCTTC
CASSLTTANYGYTF
>TRBJ2-3|.|TRBV5-3|.
TGTGCCAGAAACCCCGAGGTAGGTGCCGTCGGACGGGAATTCACAGATACGCAGTATTTT
CARNPEVGAVGREFTDTQYF
>TRBJ1-1|TRBD1|TRBV18|few
TGTGCCAGCTCACAGAGACAGGGGGCTCAAGAAGCTTTCTTT
CASSQRQGAQEAFF
>TRBJ1-1|TRBD1|TRBV5-6|.
TGTGCCAGCAGCAGACTACAGGGGGGGGTCACTGAAGCTTTCTTT
CASSRLQGGVTEAFF
>TRBJ1-1|.|TRBV5-1|.
TGCGCCACAAAGAACCCAGGGTCGGGCACTGAAGCTTTCTTT
CATKNPGSGTEAFF
>TRBJ2-3|.|TRBV5-6|.
TGTGCCAGCAGCACTATAAGCCGGGACCCGGGGGGCGATACGCAGTATTTT
CASSTISRDPGGDTQYF
>TRBJ2-2|.|TRBV11-1|.
TGTGCCAGCAGCAAGCGGGACAGGCGAATGGCCGGGGAGCTGTTTTTT
CASSKRDRRMAGELFF
>TRBJ2-7|.|TRBV5-1|.
TGCGCCAGCAGCTTGGAGGGGATCCACGAGCAGTACTTC
CASSLEGIHEQYF
>TRBJ2-7|.|TRBV9|.
TGTGCCAGCAGCAGACAGGACCTCTACGAGCAGTACTTC
CASSRQDLYEQYF
>TRBJ2-1|TRBD2|TRBV7-9|.
TGTGCCAGCAGCCAGGGACTAGCGGCCTGGGGTGAGCAGTTCTTC
CASSQGLAAWGEQFF
>TRBJ2-1|TRBD2|TRBV5-1|.
TGCGCCAGCAGCTTGGAGACTAGCGGGGGAAACAATGAGCAGTTCTTC
CASSLETSGGNNEQFF
>TRBJ1-5|.|TRBV21-1|.
TGTGCCAGCAGCAAGGGTAAGCGGGCCCCTAATCAGCCCCAGCATTTT
CASSKGKRAPNQPQHF